This T cell receptor (beta chain) was recovered during a study of CD8 T cells in Susac syndrome. High-throughput TCR beta sequencing covered peripheral CD8+ and CD4+ T cells. The CDR3 length is 16 residues. Losses at the gene ends were 0 bases for V and 3 bases for J; bases not matched to a gene: 4. The germline V gene encodes CDR1 MNHEY and CDR2 SVGAGI. Reverse transcription used roughly 0.5 to 1 ug RNA and random hexamers. The immunoSEQ assay covered 54 Vbeta and 13 Jbeta segments for CDR3. TCRdb re-called the immunoSEQ multiplex PCR reads with MiXCR, one entry per CDR3 protein. Of 25,000 to 30,000 distinct CDR3 sequences listed, less than 95% are singletons.

This chain connects TRBV6-5 to TRBJ2-7, with 11 positions matching TRBD1. The sequence derives from a human donor in good health. Sequencing was done on a sample of CD8+ T cells from PBMCs. The CDR3 loop is CASSYSSGTGGYEQYF. As DNA, the CDR3 is TGTGCCAGCAGTTACTCGTCGGGGACAGGGGGCTACGAGCAGTACTTC.